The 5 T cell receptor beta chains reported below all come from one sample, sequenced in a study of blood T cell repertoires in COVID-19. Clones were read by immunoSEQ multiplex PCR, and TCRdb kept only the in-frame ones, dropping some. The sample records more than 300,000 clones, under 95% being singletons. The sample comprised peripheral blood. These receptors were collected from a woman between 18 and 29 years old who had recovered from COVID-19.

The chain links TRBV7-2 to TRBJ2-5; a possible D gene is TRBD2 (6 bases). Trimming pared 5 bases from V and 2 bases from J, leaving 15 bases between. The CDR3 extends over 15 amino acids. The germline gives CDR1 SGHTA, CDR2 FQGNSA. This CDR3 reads CASSLGPAGQETQYF. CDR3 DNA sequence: TGTGCCAGCAGCCTAGGACCTGCGGGGCAAGAGACCCAGTACTTC.

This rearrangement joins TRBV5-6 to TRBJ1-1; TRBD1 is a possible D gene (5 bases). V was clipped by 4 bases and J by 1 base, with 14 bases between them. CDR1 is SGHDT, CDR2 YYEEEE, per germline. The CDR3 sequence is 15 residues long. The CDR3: CASSDWAQGNTEAFF. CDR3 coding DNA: TGTGCCAGCAGCGACTGGGCCCAGGGGAACACTGAAGCTTTCTTT.

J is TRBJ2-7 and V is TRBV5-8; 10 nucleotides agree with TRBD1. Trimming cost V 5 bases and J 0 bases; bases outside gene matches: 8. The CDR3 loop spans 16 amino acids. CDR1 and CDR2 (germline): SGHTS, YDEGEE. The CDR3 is CASSYPGTGVSYEQYV. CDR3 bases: TGTGCCAGCAGTTATCCCGGGACAGGGGTCTCCTACGAGCAGTACGTC.

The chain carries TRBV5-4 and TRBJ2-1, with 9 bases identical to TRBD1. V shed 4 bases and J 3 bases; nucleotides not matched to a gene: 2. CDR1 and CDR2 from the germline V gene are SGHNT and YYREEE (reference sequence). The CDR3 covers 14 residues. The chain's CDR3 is CASSPGQGYNEQFF. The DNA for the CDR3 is TGTGCCAGCAGCCCGGGACAGGGCTACAATGAGCAGTTCTTC.

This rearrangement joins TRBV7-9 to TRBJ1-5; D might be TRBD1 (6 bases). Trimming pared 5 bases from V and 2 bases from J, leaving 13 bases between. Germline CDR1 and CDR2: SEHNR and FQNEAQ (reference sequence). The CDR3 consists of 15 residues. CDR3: CASSQEGVGNQPQHF. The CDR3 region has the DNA TGTGCCAGCAGCCAAGAGGGGGTTGGCAATCAGCCCCAGCATTTT.